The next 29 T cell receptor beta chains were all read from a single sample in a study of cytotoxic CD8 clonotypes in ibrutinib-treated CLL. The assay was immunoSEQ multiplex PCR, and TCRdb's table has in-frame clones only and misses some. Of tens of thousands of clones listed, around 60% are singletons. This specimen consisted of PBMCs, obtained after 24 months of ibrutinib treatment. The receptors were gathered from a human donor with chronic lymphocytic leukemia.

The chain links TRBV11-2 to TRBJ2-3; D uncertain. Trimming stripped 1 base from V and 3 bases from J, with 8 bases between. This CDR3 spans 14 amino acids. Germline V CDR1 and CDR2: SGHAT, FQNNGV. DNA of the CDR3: TGTGCCAGCAGCTTAGTGGATTCTACAGATACGCAGTATTTT. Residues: CASSLVDSTDTQYF.

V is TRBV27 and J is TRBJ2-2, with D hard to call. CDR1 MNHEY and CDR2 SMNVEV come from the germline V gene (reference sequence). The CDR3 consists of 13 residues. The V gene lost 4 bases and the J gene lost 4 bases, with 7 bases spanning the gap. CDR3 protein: CASSYRATGELFF. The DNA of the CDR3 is TGTGCCAGCAGTTATAGGGCCACCGGGGAGCTGTTTTTT.

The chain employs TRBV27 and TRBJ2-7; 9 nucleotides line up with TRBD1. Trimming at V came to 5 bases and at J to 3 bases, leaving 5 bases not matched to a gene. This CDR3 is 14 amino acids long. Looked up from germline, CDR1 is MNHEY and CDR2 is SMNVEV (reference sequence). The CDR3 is CASSKRGQGYEQYF. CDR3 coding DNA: TGTGCCAGCAGTAAACGGGGACAGGGCTACGAGCAGTACTTC.

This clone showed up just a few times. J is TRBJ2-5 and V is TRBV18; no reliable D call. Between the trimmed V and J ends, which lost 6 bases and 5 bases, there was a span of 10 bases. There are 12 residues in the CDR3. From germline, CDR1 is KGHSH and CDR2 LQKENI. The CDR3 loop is CASSQVSETQYF. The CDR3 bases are TGTGCCAGCTCGCAGGTCTCGGAGACCCAGTACTTC.

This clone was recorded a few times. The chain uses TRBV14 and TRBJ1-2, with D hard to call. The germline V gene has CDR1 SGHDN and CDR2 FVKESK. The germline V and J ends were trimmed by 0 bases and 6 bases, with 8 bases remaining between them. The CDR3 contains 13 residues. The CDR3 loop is CASSQDYSHGYTF. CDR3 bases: TGTGCCAGCAGCCAAGATTACAGTCATGGCTACACCTTC.

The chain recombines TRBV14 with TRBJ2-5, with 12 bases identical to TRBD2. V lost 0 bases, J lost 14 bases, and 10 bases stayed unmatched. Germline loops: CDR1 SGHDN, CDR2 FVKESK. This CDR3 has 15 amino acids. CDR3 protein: CASSQDGLAGSRLYF. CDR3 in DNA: TGTGCCAGCAGCCAAGACGGACTAGCGGGGTCGCGGCTATACTTC. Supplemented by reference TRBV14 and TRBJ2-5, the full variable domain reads EAGVTQFPSHSVIEKGQTVTLRCDPISGHDNLYWYRRVMGKEIKFLLHFVKESKQDESGMPNNRFLAERTGGTYSTLKVQPAELEDSGVYFCASSQDGLAGSRLYFGPGTRLLVL.

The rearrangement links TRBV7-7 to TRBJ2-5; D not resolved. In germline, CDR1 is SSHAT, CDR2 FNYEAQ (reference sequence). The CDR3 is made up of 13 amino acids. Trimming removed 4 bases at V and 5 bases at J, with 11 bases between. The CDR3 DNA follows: TGTGCCAGCAGCTCTGGACCCTTCGAGACCCAGTACTTC. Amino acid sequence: CASSSGPFETQYF.

The CDR3 reads CASSMTGARNQPQHF. Written as DNA, the CDR3 is TGTGCCAGCAGCATGACAGGGGCACGCAATCAGCCCCAGCATTTT. V and J are TRBV28 and TRBJ1-5; 8 bases are a match to TRBD1. The CDR3 has 15 residues. V gave up 6 bases and J gave up 2 bases; unmatched junction bases: 6. CDR1 is MDHEN and CDR2 is SYDVKM in the germline V gene.

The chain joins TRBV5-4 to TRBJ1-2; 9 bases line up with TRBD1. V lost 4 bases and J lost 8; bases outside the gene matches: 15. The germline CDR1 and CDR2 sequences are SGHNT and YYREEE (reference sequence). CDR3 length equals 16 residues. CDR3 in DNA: TGTGCCAGCAGCACCCGGGACAGGGCCCGGGGAAGCGGCTACACCTTC. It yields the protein CASSTRDRARGSGYTF. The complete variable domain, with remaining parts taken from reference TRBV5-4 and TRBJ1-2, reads ETGVTQSPTHLIKTRGQQVTLRCSSQSGHNTVSWYQQALGQGPQFIFQYYREEENGRGNFPPRFSGLQFPNYSSELNVNALELDDSALYLCASSTRDRARGSGYTFGSGTRLTVV.

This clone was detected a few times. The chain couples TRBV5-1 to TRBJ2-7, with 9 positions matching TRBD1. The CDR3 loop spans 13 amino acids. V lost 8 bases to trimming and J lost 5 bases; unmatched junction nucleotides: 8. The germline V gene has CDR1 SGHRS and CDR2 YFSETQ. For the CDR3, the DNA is TGCGCCAGTCGGGACAGGGCTTTACACGAGCAGTACTTC. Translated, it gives CASRDRALHEQYF. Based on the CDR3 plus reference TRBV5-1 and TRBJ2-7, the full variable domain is KAGVTQTPRYLIKTRGQQVTLSCSPISGHRSVSWYQQTPGQGLQFLFEYFSETQRNKGNFPGRFSGRQFSNSRSEMNVSTLELGDSALYLCASRDRALHEQYFGPGTRLTVT.

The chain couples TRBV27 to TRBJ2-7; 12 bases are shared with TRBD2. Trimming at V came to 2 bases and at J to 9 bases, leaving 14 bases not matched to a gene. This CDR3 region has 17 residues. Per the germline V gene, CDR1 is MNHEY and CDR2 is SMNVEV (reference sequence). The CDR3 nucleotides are TGTGCCAGCAGTTTAGCCCCGACTAGCGGGGGCCCCGGAGTGCAGTACGTC. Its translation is CASSLAPTSGGPGVQYV.

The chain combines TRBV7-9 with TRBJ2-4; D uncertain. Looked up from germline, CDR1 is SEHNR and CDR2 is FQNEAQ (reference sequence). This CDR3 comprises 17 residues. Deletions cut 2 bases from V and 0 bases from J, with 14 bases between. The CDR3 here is CASSLFVGVLAKNIQYF. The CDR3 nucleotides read TGTGCCAGCAGCTTATTTGTTGGCGTTTTAGCCAAAAACATTCAGTACTTC.

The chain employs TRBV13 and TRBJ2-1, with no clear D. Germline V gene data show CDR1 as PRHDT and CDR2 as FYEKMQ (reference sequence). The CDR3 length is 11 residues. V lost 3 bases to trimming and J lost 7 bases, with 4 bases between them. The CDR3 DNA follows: TGTGCCAGCAGCTTTAGGAATGAGCAGTTCTTC. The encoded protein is CASSFRNEQFF.

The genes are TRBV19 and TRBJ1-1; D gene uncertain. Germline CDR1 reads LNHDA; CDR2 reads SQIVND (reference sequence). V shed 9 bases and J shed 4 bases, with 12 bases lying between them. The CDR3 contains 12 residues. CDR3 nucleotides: TGTGCCAGCGGAACGGGCCCCACTGAAGCTTTCTTT. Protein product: CASGTGPTEAFF.

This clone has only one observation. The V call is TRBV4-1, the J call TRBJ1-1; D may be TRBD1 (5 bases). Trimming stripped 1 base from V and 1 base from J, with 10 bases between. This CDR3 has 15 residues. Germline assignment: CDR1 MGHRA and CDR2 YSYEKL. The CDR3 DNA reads TGCGCCAGCAGCCAAGCCGGGGGTGCGAACACTGAAGCTTTCTTT. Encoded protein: CASSQAGGANTEAFF.

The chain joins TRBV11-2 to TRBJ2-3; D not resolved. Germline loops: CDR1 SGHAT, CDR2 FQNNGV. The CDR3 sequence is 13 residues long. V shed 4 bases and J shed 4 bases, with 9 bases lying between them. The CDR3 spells CASSSLVSDTQYF. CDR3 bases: TGTGCCAGCAGCTCCTTGGTATCAGATACGCAGTATTTT. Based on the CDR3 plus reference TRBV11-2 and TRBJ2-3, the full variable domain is EAGVAQSPRYKIIEKRQSVAFWCNPISGHATLYWYQQILGQGPKLLIQFQNNGVVDDSQLPKDRFSAERLKGVDSTLKIQPAKLEDSAVYLCASSSLVSDTQYFGPGTRLTVL.

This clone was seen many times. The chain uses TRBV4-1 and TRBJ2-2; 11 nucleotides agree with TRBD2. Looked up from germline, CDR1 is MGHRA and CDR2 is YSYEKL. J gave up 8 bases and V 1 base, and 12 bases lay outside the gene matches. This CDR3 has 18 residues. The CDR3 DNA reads TGCGCCAGCAGCCAAGTCCTAGCGGGAGGTGGCCTTATAGGGGAGCTGTTTTTT. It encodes CASSQVLAGGGLIGELFF.

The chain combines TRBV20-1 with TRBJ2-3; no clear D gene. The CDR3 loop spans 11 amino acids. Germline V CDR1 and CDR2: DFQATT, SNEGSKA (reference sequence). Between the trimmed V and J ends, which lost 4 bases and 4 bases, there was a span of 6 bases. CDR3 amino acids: CSANQADTQYF. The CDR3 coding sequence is TGCAGTGCTAACCAGGCAGATACGCAGTATTTT.

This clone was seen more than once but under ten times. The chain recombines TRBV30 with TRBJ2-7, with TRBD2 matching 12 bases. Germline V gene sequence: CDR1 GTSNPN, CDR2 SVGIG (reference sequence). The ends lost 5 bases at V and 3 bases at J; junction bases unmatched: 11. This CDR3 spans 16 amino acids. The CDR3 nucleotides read TGTGCCTGGGGACTAGCGGGGCCTAGATTTGGCTACGAGCAGTACGTC. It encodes CAWGLAGPRFGYEQYV.

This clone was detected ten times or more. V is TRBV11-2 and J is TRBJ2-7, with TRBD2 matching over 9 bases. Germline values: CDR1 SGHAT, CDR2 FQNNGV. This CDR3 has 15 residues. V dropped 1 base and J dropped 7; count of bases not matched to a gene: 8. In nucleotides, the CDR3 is TGTGCCAGCAGCTTAGTAGGTAGCGGGGGCGGTGAGCAGTACGTC. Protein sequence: CASSLVGSGGGEQYV.

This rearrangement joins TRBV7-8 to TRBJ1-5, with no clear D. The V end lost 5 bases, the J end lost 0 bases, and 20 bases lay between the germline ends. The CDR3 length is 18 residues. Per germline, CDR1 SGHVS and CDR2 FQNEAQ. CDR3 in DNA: TGTGCCAGCAGCCTCCCCGGACTCAGCCATTATAGCAATCAGCCCCAGCATTTT. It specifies CASSLPGLSHYSNQPQHF.

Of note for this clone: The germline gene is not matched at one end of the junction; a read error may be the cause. This CDR3 reads CASGIDRGYGYTF. The CDR3 DNA reads TGTGCCAGTGGTATTGACAGGGGCTATGGCTACACCTTC. The J gene is TRBJ1-2, the V gene TRBV19; the match to TRBD1 covers 8 bases. This CDR3 spans 13 amino acids. CDR1 is LNHDA, CDR2 SQIVND, per germline (reference sequence).

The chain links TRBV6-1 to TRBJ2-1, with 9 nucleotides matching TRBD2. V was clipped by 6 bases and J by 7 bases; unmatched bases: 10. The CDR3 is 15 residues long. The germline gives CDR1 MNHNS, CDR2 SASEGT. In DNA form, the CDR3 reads TGTGCCAGCAGGTGGTGGATAGCGGGAGATAATGAGCAGTTCTTC. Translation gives CASRWWIAGDNEQFF.

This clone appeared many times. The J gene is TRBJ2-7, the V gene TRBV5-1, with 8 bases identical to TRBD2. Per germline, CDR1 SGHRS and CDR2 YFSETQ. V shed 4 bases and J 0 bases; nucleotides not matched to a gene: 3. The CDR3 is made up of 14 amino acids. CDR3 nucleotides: TGCGCCAGCAGCCATAGCGGGAACTCCTACGAGCAGTACTTC. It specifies CASSHSGNSYEQYF.

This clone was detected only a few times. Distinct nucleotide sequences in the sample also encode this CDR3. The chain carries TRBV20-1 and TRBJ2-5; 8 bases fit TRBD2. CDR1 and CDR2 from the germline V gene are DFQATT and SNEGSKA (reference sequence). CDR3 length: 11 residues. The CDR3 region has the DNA TGCGGGGGACTAGACCAAGAGACCCAGTACTTC. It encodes CGGLDQETQYF.

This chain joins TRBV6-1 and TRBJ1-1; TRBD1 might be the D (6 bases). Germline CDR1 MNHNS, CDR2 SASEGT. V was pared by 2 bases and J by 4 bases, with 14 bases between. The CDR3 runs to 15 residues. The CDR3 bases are TGTGCCAGCAGTGAAAGAGGGGGACACGGCACTGAAGCTTTCTTT. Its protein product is CASSERGGHGTEAFF.

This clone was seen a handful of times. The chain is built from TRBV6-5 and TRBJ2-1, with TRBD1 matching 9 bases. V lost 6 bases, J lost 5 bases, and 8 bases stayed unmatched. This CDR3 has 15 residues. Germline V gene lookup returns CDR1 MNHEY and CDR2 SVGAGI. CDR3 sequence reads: CASSITGGRDNEQFF. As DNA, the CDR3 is TGTGCCAGCAGCATTACAGGGGGCAGGGACAATGAGCAGTTCTTC.

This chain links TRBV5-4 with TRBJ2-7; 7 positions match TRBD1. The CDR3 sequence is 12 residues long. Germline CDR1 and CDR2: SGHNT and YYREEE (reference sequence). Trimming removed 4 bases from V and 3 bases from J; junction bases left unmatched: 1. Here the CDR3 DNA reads TGTGCCAGCAGCCGGGACAGCTACGAGCAGTACGTC. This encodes CASSRDSYEQYV.

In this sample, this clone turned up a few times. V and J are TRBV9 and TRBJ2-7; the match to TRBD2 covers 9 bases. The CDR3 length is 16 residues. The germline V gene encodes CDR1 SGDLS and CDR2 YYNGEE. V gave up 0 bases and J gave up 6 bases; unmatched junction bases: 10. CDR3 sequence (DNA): TGTGCCAGCAGCGTAGCTGGGGGACTAGCACCCTCCGAGCAGTACTTC. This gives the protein CASSVAGGLAPSEQYF.